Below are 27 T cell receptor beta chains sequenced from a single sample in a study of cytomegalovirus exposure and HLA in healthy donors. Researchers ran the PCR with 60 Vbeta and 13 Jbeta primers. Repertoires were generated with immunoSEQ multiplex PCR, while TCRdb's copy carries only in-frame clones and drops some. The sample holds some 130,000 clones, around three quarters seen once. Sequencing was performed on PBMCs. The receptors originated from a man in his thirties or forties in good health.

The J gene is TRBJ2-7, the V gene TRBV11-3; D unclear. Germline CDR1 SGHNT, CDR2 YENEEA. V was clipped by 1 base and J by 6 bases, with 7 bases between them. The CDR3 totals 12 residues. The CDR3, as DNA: TGTGCCAGCAGCTTAGGAAGAGGCGAGCAGTACTTC. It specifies CASSLGRGEQYF. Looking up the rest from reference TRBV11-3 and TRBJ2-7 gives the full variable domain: EAGVVQSPRYKIIEKKQPVAFWCNPISGHNTLYWYLQNLGQGPELLIRYENEEAVDDSQLPKDRFSAERLKGVDSTLKIQPAELGDSAVYLCASSLGRGEQYFGPGTRLTVT.

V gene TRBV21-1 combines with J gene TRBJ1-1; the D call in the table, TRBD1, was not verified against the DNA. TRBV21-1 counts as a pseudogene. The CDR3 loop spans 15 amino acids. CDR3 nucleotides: TGTGCCAGCACCAAGGGACAGCTTATGAACACTGAAGCTTTCTTT. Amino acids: CASTKGQLMNTEAFF.

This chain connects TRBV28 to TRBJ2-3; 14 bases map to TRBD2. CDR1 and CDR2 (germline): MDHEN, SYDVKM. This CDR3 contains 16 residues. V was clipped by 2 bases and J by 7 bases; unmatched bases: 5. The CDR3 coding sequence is TGTGCCAGCAGTTTACTTGGGACTAGCGGGAGTTATACGCAGTATTTT. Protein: CASSLLGTSGSYTQYF.

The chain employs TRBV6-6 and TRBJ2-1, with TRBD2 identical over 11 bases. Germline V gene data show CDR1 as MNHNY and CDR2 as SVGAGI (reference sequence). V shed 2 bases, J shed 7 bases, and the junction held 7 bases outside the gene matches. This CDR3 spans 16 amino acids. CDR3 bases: TGTGCCAGCAGTTACCCATTAGCGGGAGGGGGGAATGAGCAGTTCTTC. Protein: CASSYPLAGGGNEQFF.

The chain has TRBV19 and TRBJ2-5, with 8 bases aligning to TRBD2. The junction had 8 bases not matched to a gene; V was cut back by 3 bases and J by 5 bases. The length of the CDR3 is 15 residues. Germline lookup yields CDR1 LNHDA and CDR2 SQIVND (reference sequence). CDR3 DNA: TGTGCCAGTAGTATGCCGGGACTAGTCCCGGAGACCCAGTACTTC. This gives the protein CASSMPGLVPETQYF.

CDR3 coding DNA: TGTGCCAGCAGTCCCGAGAGGGGGCGGATGGTTCAGCCCCAGCATTTT. Protein sequence: CASSPERGRMVQPQHF. V gene TRBV27 combines with J gene TRBJ1-5; 7 bases fit TRBD1. The trim removed 5 bases at V and 6 bases at J, leaving 13 bases unmatched. The V gene's germline CDR1 is MNHEY and CDR2 SMNVEV (reference sequence). The CDR3 has 16 residues.

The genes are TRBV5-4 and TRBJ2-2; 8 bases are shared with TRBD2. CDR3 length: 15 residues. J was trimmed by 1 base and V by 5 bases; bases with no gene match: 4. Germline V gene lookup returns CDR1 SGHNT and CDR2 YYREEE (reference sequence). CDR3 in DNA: TGTGCCAGCAGTCCGGGAGGGAGGAACACCGGGGAGCTGTTTTTT. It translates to CASSPGGRNTGELFF.

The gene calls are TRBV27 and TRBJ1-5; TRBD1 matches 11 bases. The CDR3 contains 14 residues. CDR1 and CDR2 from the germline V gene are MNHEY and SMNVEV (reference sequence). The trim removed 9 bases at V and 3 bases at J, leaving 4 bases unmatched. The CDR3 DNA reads TGTGCCAGTAGGGACAGGGGGTTCAATCAGCCCCAGCATTTT. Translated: CASRDRGFNQPQHF.

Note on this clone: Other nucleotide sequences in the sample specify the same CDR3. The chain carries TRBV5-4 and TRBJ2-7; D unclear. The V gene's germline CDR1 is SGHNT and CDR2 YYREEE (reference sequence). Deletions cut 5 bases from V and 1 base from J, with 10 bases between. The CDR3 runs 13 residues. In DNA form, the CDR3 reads TGTGCCAGCAGTTTGAGCGCTTCCTACGAGCAGTACTTC. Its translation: CASSLSASYEQYF. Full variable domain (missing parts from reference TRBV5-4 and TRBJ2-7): ETGVTQSPTHLIKTRGQQVTLRCSSQSGHNTVSWYQQALGQGPQFIFQYYREEENGRGNFPPRFSGLQFPNYSSELNVNALELDDSALYLCASSLSASYEQYFGPGTRLTVT.

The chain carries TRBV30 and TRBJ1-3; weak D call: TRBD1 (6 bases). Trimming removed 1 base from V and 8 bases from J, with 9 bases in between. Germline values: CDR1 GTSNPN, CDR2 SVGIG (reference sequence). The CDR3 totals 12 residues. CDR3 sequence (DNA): TGTGCCTGGAGTGGAGGGGGAGACACCATATATTTT. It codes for CAWSGGGDTIYF.

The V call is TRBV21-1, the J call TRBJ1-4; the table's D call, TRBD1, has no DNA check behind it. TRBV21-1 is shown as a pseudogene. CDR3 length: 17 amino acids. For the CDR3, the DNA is TGTGCCAGCAGCAAAAAAACGGGACAGGGGCTTAATGAAAAACTGTTTTTT. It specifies CASSKKTGQGLNEKLFF.

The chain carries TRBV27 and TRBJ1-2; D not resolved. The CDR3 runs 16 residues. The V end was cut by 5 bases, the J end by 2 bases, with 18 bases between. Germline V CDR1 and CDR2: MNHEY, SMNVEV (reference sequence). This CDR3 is CASSLTPRGTNYGYTF. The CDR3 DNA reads TGTGCCAGCAGTCTAACCCCGCGGGGAACCAACTATGGCTACACCTTC.

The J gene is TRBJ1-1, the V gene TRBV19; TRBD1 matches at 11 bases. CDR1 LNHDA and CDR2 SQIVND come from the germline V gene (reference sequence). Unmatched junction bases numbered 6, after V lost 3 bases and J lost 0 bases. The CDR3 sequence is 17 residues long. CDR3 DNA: TGTGCCAGTAGTATTCCCCCGGGACAGGGGGTGAACACTGAAGCTTTCTTT. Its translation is CASSIPPGQGVNTEAFF.

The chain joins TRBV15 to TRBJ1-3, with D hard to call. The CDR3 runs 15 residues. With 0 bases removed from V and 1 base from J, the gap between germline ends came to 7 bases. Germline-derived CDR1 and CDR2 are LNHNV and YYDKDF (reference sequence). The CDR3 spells CATSRDSPSGNTIYF. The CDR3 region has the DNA TGTGCCACCAGCAGAGATTCCCCATCTGGAAACACCATATATTTT.

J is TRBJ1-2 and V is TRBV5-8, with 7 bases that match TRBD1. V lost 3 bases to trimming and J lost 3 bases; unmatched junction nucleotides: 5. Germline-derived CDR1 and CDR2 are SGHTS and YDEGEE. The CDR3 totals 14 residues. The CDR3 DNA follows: TGTGCCAGCAGCTCCCGACAGGGAGACTATGGCTACACCTTC. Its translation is CASSSRQGDYGYTF.

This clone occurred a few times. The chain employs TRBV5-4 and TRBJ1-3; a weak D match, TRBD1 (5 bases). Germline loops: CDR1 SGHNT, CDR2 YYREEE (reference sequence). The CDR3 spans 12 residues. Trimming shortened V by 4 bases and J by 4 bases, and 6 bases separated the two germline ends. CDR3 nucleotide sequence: TGTGCCAGCAGCAAGGGGGGAAACACCATATATTTT. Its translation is CASSKGGNTIYF.

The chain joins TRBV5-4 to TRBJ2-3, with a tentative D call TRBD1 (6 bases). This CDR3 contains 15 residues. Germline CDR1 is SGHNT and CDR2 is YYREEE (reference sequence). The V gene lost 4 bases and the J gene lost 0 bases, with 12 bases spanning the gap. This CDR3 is CASSGRQVSTDTQYF. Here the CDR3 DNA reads TGTGCCAGCAGCGGGCGACAGGTTAGCACAGATACGCAGTATTTT.

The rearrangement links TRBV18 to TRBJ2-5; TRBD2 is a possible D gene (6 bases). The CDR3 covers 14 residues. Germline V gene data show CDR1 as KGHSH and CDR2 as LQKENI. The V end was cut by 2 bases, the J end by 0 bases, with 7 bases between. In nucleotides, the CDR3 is TGTGCCAGCTCACCAGGGGGGAACCAAGAGACCCAGTACTTC. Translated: CASSPGGNQETQYF.

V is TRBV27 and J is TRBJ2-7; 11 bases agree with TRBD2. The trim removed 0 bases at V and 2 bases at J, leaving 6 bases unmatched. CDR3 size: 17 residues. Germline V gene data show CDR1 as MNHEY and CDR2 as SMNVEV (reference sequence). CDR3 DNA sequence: TGTGCCAGCAGTTTATCGAGGATAGCGGGAGGGACCTACGAGCAGTACTTC. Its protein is CASSLSRIAGGTYEQYF.

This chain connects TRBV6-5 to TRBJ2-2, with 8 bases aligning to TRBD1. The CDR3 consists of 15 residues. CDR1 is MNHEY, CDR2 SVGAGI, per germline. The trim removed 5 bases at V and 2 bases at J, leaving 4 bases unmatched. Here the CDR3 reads CASSPGQGNTGELFF. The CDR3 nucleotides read TGTGCCAGCAGTCCTGGACAGGGCAACACCGGGGAGCTGTTTTTT.

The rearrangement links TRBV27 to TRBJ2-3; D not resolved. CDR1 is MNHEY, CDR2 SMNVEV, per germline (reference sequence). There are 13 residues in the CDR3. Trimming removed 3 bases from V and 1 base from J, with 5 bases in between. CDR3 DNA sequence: TGTGCCAGCAGTTTGTATGGCACAGATACGCAGTATTTT. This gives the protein CASSLYGTDTQYF.

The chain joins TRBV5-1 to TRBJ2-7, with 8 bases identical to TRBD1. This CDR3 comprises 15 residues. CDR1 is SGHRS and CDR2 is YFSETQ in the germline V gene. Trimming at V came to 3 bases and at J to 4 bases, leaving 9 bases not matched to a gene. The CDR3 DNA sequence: TGCGCCAGCAGCTCTCCGGACAGGGATTCGTACGAGCAGTACTTC. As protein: CASSSPDRDSYEQYF.

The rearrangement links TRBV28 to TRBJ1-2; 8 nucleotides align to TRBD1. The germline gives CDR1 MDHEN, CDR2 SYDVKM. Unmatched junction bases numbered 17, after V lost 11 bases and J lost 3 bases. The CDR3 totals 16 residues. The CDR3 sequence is CASELGQGLRHYGYTF. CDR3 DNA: TGTGCCTCGGAGCTAGGACAGGGCTTGCGACACTATGGCTACACCTTC.

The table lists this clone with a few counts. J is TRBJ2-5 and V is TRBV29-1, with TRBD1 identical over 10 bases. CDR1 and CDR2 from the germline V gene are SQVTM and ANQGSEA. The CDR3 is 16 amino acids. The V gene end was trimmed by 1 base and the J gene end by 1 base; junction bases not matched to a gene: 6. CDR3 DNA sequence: TGCAGCGTTGAAGCCCGACAGGGGGCCCTCCAAGAGACCCAGTACTTC. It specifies CSVEARQGALQETQYF.

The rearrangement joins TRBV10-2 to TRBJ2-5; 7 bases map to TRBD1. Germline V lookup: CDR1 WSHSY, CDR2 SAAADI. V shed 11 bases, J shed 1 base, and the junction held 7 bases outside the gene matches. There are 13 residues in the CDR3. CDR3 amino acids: CAGSDRSQETQYF. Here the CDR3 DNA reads TGCGCCGGGTCGGACAGGAGCCAAGAGACCCAGTACTTC.

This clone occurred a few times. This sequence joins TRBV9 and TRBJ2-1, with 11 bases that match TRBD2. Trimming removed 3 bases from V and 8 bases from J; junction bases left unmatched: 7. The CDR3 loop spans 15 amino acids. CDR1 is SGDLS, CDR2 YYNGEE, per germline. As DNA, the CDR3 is TGTGCCAGCAGCGAACTAGCGGGAGTGCGCGATGAGCAGTTCTTC. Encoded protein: CASSELAGVRDEQFF.

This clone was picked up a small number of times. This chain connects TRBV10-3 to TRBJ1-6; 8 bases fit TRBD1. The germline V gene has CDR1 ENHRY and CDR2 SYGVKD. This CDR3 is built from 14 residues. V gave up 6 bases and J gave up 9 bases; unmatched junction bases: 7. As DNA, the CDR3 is TGTGCCATCAGATCCGGGACAGGCGGTTCACCCCTCCACTTT. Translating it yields CAIRSGTGGSPLHF.